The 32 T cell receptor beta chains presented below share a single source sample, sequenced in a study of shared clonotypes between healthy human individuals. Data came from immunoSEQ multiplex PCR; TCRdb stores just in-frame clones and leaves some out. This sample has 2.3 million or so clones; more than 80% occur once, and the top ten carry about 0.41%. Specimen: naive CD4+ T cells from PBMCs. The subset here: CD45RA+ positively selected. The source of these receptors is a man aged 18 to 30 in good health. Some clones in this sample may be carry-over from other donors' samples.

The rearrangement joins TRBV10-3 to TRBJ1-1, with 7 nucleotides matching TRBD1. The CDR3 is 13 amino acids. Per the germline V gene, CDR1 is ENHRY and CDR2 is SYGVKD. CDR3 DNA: TGTGGGCACCGACAGGGAATGAACACTGAAGCTTTCTTT. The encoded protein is CGHRQGMNTEAFF.

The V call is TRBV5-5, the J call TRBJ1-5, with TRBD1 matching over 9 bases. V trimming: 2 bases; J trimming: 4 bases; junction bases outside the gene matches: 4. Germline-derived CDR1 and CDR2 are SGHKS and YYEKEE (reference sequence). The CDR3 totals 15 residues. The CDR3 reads CASSFTDRGNQPQHF. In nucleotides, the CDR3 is TGTGCCAGCAGCTTCACCGACAGGGGGAATCAGCCCCAGCATTTT.

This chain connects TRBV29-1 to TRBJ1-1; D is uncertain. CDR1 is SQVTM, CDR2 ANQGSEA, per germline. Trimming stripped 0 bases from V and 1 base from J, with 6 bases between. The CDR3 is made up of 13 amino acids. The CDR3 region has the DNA TGCAGCGTTGAAGAGGTCCAGAACACTGAAGCTTTCTTT. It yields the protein CSVEEVQNTEAFF.

The CDR3 spells CANTRTGPNYGYTF. As DNA, the CDR3 is TGCGCCAACACGAGGACAGGGCCTAACTATGGCTACACCTTC. This rearrangement joins TRBV23-1 to TRBJ1-2, with 8 bases lining up with TRBD1. TRBV23-1 is an ORF, and what it does is uncertain. The V and J ends lost 10 bases and 0 bases, in that order; junction bases with no gene match: 7. The length of the CDR3 is 14 residues.

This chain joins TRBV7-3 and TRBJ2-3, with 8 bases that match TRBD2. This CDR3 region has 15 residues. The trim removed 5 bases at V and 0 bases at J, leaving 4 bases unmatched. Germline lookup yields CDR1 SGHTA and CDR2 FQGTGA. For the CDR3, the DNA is TGTGCCAGCAGCACCCGGGGGGGAAGCACAGATACGCAGTATTTT. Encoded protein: CASSTRGGSTDTQYF.

CDR3 nucleotide sequence: TGTGCCAGCAGCTTGGGGTGGTCCGGGGTAGAGACCCAGTACTTC. Amino acids: CASSLGWSGVETQYF. This sequence joins TRBV5-6 and TRBJ2-5; a possible D gene is TRBD2 (5 bases). V was shortened by 0 bases and J by 4 bases, with 13 bases between the two germline ends. Germline V gene data show CDR1 as SGHDT and CDR2 as YYEEEE. This CDR3 has 15 amino acids.

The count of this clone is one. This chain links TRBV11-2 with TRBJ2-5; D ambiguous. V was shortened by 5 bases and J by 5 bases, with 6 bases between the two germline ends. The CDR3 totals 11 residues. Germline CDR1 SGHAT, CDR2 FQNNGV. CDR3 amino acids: CASSHGETQYF. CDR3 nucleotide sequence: TGTGCCAGCAGCCATGGGGAGACCCAGTACTTC.

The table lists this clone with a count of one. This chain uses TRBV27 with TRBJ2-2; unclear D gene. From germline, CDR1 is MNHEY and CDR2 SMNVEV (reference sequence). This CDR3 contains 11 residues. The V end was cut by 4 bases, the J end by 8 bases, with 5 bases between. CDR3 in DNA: TGTGCCAGCAGTTCTTATGGGGAGCTGTTTTTT. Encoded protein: CASSSYGELFF.

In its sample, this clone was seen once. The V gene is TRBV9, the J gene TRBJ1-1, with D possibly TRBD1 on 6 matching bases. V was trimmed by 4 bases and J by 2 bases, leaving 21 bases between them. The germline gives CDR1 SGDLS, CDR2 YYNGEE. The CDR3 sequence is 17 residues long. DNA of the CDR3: TGTGCCAGCAGCAGAGGAGGGACACCCGCCGACAACACTGAAGCTTTCTTT. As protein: CASSRGGTPADNTEAFF.

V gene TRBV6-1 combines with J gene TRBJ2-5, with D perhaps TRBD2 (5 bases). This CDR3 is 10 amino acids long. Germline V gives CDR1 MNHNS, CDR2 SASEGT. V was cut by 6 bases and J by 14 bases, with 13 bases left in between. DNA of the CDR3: TGTGCCAGCAGATCCGGGATTAACTACTTC. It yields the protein CASRSGINYF.

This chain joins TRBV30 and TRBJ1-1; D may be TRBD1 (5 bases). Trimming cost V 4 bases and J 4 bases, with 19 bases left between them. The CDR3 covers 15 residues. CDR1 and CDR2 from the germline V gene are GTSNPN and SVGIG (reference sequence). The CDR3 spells CAWIGFRGSGTEAFF. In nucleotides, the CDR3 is TGTGCCTGGATAGGCTTTAGGGGATCCGGCACTGAAGCTTTCTTT.

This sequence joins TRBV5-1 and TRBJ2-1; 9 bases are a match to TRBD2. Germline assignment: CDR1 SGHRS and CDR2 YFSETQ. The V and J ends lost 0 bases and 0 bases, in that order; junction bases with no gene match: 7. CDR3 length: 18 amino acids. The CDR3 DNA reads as TGCGCCAGCAGCTTGGATCCTAGCGGGGCAAGCTCCTACAATGAGCAGTTCTTC. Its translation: CASSLDPSGASSYNEQFF.

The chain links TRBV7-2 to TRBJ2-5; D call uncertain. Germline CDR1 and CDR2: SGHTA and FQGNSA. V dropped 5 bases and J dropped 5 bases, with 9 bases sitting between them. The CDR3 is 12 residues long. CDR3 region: CASSPGEETQYF. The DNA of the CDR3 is TGTGCCAGCAGCCCGGGTGAGGAGACCCAGTACTTC.

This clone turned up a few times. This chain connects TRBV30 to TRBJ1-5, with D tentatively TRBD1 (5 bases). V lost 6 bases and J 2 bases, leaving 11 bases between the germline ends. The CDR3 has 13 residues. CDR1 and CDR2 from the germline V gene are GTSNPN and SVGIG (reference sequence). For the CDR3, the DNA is TGTGCCTGCTCAGGAGGGGGCAATCAGCCCCAGCATTTT. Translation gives CACSGGGNQPQHF.

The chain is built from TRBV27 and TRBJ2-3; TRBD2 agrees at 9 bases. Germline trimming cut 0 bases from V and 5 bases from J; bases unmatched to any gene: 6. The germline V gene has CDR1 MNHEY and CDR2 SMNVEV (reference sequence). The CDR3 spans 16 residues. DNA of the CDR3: TGTGCCAGCAGTTTATCGGCGGGAGGGTACGGAGATACGCAGTATTTT. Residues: CASSLSAGGYGDTQYF.

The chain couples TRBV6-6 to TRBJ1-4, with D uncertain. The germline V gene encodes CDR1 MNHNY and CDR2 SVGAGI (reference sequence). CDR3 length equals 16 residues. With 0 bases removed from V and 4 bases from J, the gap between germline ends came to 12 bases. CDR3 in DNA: TGTGCCAGCAGTTACTCTAACACAGACTATAATGAAAAACTGTTTTTT. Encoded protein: CASSYSNTDYNEKLFF.

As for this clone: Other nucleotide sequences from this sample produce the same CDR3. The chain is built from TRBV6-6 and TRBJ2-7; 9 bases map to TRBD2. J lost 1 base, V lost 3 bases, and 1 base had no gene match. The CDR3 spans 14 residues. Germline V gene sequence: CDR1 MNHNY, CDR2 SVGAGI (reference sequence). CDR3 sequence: CASSYTSGSYEQYF. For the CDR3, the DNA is TGTGCCAGCAGTTATACTAGCGGGTCCTACGAGCAGTACTTC.

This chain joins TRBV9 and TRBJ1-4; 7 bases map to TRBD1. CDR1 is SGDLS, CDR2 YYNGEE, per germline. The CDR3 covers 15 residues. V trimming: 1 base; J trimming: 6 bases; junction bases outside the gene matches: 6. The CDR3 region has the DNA TGTGCCAGCAGCGTAACGACAGGGAGGGATGAAAAACTGTTTTTT. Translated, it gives CASSVTTGRDEKLFF.

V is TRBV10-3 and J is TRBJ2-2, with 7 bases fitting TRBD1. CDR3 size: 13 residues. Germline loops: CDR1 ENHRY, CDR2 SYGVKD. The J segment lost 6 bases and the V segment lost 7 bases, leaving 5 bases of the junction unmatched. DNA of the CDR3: TGTGCCATCAATGACAGGGACGCCGGGGAGCTGTTTTTT. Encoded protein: CAINDRDAGELFF.

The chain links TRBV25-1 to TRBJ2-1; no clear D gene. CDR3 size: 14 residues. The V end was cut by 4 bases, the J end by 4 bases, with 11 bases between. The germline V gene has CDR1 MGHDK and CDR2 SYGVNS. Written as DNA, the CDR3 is TGTGCCAGCAGTGGGATTTTTCGGTACAATGAGCAGTTCTTC. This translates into CASSGIFRYNEQFF.

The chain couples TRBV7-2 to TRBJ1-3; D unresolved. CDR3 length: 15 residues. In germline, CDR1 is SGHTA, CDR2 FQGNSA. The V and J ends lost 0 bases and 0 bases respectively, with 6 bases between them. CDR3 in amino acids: CASSLAQASGNTIYF. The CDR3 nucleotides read TGTGCCAGCAGCTTAGCCCAAGCCTCTGGAAACACCATATATTTT.

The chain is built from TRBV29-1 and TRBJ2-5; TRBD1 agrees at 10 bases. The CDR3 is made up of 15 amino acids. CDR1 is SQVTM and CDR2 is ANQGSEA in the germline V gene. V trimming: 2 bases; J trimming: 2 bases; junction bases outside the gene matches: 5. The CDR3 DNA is TGCAGCGTTGAACCGGGACAGGGGCGGCAAGAGACCCAGTACTTC. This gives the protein CSVEPGQGRQETQYF.

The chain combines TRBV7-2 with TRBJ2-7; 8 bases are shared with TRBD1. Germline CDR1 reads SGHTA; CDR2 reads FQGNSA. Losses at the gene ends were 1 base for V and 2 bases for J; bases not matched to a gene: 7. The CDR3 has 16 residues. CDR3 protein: CASSLGDRFSTYEQYF. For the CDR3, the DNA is TGTGCCAGCAGCTTAGGGGACAGGTTTTCCACCTACGAGCAGTACTTC. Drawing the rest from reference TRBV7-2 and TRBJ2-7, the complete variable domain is GAGVSQSPSNKVTEKGKDVELRCDPISGHTALYWYRQSLGQGLEFLIYFQGNSAPDKSGLPSDRFSAERTGGSVSTLTIQRTQQEDSAVYLCASSLGDRFSTYEQYFGPGTRLTVT.

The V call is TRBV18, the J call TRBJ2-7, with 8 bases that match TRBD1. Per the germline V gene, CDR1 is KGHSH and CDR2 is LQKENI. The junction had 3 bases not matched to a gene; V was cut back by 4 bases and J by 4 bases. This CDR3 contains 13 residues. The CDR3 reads CASSLTGGYEQYF. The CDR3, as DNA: TGTGCCAGCTCACTAACAGGGGGGTACGAGCAGTACTTC.

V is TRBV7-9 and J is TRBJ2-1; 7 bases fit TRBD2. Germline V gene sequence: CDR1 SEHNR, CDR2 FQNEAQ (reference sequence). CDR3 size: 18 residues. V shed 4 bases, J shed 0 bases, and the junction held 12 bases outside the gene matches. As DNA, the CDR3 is TGTGCCAGCAGCTCCCGAGGGTCTAGCGGCTTCTCCTACAATGAGCAGTTCTTC. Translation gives CASSSRGSSGFSYNEQFF.

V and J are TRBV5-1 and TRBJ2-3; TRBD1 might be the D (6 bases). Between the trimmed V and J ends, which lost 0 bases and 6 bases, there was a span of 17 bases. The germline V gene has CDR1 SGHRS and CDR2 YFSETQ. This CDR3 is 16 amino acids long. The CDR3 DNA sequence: TGCGCCAGCAGCTTGGGGGGGCAGACCCCACCGGATACGCAGTATTTT. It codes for CASSLGGQTPPDTQYF.

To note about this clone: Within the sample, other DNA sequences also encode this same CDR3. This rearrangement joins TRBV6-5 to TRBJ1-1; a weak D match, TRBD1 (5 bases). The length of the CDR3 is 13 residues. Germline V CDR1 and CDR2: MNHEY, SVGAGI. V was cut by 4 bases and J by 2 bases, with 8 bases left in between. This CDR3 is CASSSQVNTEAFF. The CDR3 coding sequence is TGTGCCAGCAGTTCACAGGTTAACACTGAAGCTTTCTTT.

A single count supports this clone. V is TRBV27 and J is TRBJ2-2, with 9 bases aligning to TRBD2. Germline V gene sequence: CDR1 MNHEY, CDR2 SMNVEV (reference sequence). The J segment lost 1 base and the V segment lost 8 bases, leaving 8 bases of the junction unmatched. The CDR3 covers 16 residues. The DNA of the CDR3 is TGTGCCAGCCGGGATAGACTAGCGGTGAACACCGGGGAGCTGTTTTTT. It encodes CASRDRLAVNTGELFF.

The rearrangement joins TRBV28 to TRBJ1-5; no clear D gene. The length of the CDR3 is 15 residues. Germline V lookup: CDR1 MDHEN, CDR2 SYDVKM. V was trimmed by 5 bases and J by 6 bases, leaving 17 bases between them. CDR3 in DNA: TGTGCCAGCAGTCCGAAATTCAGGAGAACTCAGCCCCAGCATTTT. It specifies CASSPKFRRTQPQHF.

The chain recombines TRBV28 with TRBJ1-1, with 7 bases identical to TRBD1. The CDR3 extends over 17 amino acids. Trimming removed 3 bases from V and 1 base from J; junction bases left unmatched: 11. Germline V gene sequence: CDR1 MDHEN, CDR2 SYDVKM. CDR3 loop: CASSLERAGGRNTEAFF. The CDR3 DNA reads TGTGCCAGCAGTTTGGAACGGGCAGGGGGACGGAACACTGAAGCTTTCTTT. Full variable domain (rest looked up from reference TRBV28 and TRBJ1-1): DVKVTQSSRYLVKRTGEKVFLECVQDMDHENMFWYRQDPGLGLRLIYFSYDVKMKEKGDIPEGYSVSREKKERFSLILESASTNQTSMYLCASSLERAGGRNTEAFFGQGTRLTVV.

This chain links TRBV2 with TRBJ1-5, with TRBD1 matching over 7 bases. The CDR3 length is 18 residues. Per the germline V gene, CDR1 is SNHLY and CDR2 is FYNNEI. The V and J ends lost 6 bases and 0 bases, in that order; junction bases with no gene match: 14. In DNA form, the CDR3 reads TGTGCCAGCAGAGATCTAAGTTGGGACAGAGATAGCAATCAGCCCCAGCATTTT. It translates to CASRDLSWDRDSNQPQHF. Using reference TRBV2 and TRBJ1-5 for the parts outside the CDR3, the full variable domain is EPEVTQTPSHQVTQMGQEVILRCVPISNHLYFYWYRQILGQKVEFLVSFYNNEISEKSEIFDDQFSVERPDGSNFTLKIRSTKLEDSAMYFCASRDLSWDRDSNQPQHFGDGTRLSIL.

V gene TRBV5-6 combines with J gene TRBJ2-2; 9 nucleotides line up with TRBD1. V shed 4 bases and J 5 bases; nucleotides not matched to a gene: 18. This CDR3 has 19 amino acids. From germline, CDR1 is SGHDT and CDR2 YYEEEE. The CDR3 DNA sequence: TGTGCCAGCAGCGCCTCCGGGACAGGGTATAATAGGACGACCGGGGAGCTGTTTTTT. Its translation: CASSASGTGYNRTTGELFF.